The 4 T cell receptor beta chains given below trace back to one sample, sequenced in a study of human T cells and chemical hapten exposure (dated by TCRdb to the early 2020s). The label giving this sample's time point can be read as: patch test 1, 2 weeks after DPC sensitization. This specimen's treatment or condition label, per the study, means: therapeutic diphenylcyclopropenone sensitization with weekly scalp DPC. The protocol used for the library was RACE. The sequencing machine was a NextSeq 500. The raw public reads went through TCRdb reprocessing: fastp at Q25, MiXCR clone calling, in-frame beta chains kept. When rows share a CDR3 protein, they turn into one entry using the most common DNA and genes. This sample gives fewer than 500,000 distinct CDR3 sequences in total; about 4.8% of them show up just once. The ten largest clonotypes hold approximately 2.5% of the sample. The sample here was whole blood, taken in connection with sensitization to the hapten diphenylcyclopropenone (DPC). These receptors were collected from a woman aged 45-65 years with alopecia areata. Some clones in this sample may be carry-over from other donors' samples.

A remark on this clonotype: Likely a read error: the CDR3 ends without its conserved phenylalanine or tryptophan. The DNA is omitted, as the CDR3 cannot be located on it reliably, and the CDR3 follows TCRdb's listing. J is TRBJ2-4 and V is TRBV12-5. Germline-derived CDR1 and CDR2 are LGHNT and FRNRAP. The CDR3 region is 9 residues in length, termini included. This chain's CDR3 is CASGLNNLG.

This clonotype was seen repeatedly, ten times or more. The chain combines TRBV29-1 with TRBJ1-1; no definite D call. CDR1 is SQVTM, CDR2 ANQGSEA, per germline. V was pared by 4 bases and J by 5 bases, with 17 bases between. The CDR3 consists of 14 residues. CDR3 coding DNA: TGCAGCGTTGTAGTTAACACCCTGGGGACTGAAGCTTTCTTT. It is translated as CSVVVNTLGTEAFF.

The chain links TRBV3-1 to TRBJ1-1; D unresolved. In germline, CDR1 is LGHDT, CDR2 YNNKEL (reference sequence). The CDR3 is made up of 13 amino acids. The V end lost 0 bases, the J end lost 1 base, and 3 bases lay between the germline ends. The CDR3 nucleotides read TGTGCCAGCAGCCAAGAGTCGAACACTGAAGCTTTCTTT. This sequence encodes CASSQESNTEAFF.

CDR3 in DNA: TGTGCCAGCAGCCAAGCCCTGACTGGAAACACTGAAGCTTTCTTT. Its protein product is CASSQALTGNTEAFF. The rearrangement links TRBV3-1 to TRBJ1-1; D is uncertain. This CDR3 comprises 15 residues. The germline gives CDR1 LGHDT, CDR2 YNNKEL (reference sequence). The V gene lost 1 base and the J gene lost 2 bases, with 11 bases spanning the gap.